Below are 30 T cell receptor beta chains sequenced from a single sample in a study of blood T cell repertoires in COVID-19. Generated by immunoSEQ multiplex PCR, the TCRdb table keeps only in-frame clones and is missing some. The top ten hold 1.6% of the sample, which has fewer than 350,000 clones, about 91% seen once. The sample comprised peripheral blood. Every receptor here comes from a woman aged 30 to 39 with COVID-19, enrolled during active disease.

Only a few counts were recorded for this clone. The chain links TRBV6-5 to TRBJ1-2, with 7 positions matching TRBD1. CDR3 length: 13 amino acids. Losses at the gene ends were 8 bases for V and 4 bases for J; bases not matched to a gene: 7. The germline CDR1 and CDR2 sequences are MNHEY and SVGAGI. The CDR3 here is CASRRDSSYGYTF. CDR3 sequence (DNA): TGTGCCAGCCGGCGGGACAGCTCCTATGGCTACACCTTC.

The chain employs TRBV5-1 and TRBJ1-2, with no clear D. Germline CDR1 and CDR2: SGHRS and YFSETQ. Between the trimmed V and J ends, which lost 0 bases and 7 bases, there was a span of 13 bases. The CDR3 spans 14 residues. The chain's CDR3 is CASSLEAVNPGYTF. Written as DNA, the CDR3 is TGCGCCAGCAGCTTGGAGGCGGTGAATCCTGGCTACACCTTC.

This clone was observed once. The chain carries TRBV4-1 and TRBJ2-1; no firm D call. Germline assignment: CDR1 MGHRA and CDR2 YSYEKL. CDR3 length: 14 residues. The V end was cut by 0 bases, the J end by 0 bases, with 3 bases between. The CDR3 nucleotides are TGCGCCAGCAGCCAAGAGAGCTCCTACAATGAGCAGTTCTTC. Amino acid sequence: CASSQESSYNEQFF.

The chain links TRBV4-3 to TRBJ2-2; TRBD2 is a possible D gene (6 bases). This CDR3 has 19 residues. V was trimmed by 2 bases and J by 1 base, leaving 20 bases between them. Germline-derived CDR1 and CDR2 are LGHNA and YSLEER. The CDR3 loop is CASSQIRVGWGVNTGELFF. In nucleotides, the CDR3 is TGCGCCAGCAGCCAAATTAGGGTCGGGTGGGGGGTGAACACCGGGGAGCTGTTTTTT.

The chain combines TRBV4-1 with TRBJ2-3; D might be TRBD2 (6 bases). Per germline, CDR1 MGHRA and CDR2 YSYEKL. There are 15 residues in the CDR3. Deletions cut 2 bases from V and 5 bases from J, with 14 bases between. The CDR3 DNA follows: TGCGCCAGCAGCCAATTGGTGGGGGGAGGAGATACGCAGTATTTT. As protein: CASSQLVGGGDTQYF.

V and J are TRBV3-1 (or the pseudogene TRBV3-2) and TRBJ2-2; D possibly corresponds to TRBD1 (5 bases). Trimming pared 6 bases from V and 1 base from J, leaving 9 bases between. The CDR3 spans 14 residues. Germline assignment: CDR1 LGHDT and CDR2 YNNKEL (reference sequence). Here the CDR3 DNA reads TGTGCCAGCAGTCAGGGAAGGAACACCGGGGAGCTGTTTTTT. Its protein product is CASSQGRNTGELFF.

V is TRBV23-1 and J is TRBJ1-1; D unresolved. TRBV23-1 is reported as an ORF; its role is uncertain. The CDR3 is 17 residues long. V was trimmed by 2 bases and J by 0 bases, leaving 16 bases between them. CDR3 DNA: TGCGCCAGCAGTCAAGTCAGCGGATTAGGGCTGAACACTGAAGCTTTCTTT. Amino acid sequence: CASSQVSGLGLNTEAFF.

This clone was observed once. The chain links TRBV27 to TRBJ2-1; 11 positions agree with TRBD2. The CDR3 consists of 13 residues. Germline V gene data show CDR1 as MNHEY and CDR2 as SMNVEV (reference sequence). J gave up 7 bases and V 7 bases, and 3 bases lay outside the gene matches. The CDR3 loop is CASMGLAVNEQFF. CDR3 coding DNA: TGTGCCAGCATGGGACTAGCGGTTAATGAGCAGTTCTTC.

The chain carries TRBV27 and TRBJ1-1; tentative D call: TRBD1 (6 bases). Per the germline V gene, CDR1 is MNHEY and CDR2 is SMNVEV (reference sequence). The V end was cut by 3 bases, the J end by 4 bases, with 9 bases between. The length of the CDR3 is 13 residues. The DNA of the CDR3 is TGTGCCAGCAGTTTTAGGGGGAGCACTGAAGCTTTCTTT. As protein: CASSFRGSTEAFF.

The chain links TRBV27 to TRBJ1-2; D uncertain. The ends were cut back, 2 bases at V and 4 bases at J, with 11 bases in the middle. The length of the CDR3 is 14 residues. Germline assignment: CDR1 MNHEY and CDR2 SMNVEV (reference sequence). CDR3 protein: CASSLSAEVYGYTF. For the CDR3, the DNA is TGTGCCAGCAGTTTAAGTGCGGAGGTCTATGGCTACACCTTC.

The chain carries TRBV24-1 and TRBJ2-3; TRBD2 matches 8 bases. Trimming at V came to 7 bases and at J to 5 bases, leaving 7 bases not matched to a gene. The CDR3 covers 14 residues. Germline V CDR1 and CDR2: KGHDR, SFDVKD. CDR3 DNA sequence: TGTGCCACCAGAGCGGGGGCCGGGGGAGATACGCAGTATTTT. Protein: CATRAGAGGDTQYF.

The chain uses TRBV15 and TRBJ2-2; D is unresolved. Germline V lookup: CDR1 LNHNV, CDR2 YYDKDF (reference sequence). The germline V and J ends were trimmed by 1 base and 0 bases, with 9 bases remaining between them. The length of the CDR3 is 16 residues. CDR3 in amino acids: CATSRGALSNTGELFF. The CDR3 coding sequence is TGTGCCACCAGCAGAGGGGCGCTTTCGAACACCGGGGAGCTGTTTTTT.

The V and J genes are TRBV29-1 and TRBJ2-3, with a possible D match to TRBD2 (5 bases). Germline CDR1 SQVTM, CDR2 ANQGSEA. The CDR3 covers 13 residues. V lost 7 bases to trimming and J lost 2 bases, with 13 bases between them. The CDR3 DNA sequence: TGCAGCGCCCCCGGGATATACACAGATACGCAGTATTTT. Translated, it gives CSAPGIYTDTQYF.

J is TRBJ1-1 and V is TRBV29-1; the match to TRBD1 covers 9 bases. Losses at the gene ends were 7 bases for V and 6 bases for J; bases not matched to a gene: 6. CDR1 is SQVTM and CDR2 is ANQGSEA in the germline V gene. The CDR3 covers 12 residues. Here the CDR3 DNA reads TGCAGCGCTTGGACAGGGGAGGCTGAAGCTTTCTTT. Translation: CSAWTGEAEAFF.

This clone was recorded only once. The V gene is TRBV3-1 (or the pseudogene TRBV3-2), the J gene TRBJ2-5; 7 bases agree with TRBD2. The CDR3 covers 13 residues. Germline loops: CDR1 LGHDT, CDR2 YNNKEL (reference sequence). V was pared by 3 bases and J by 7 bases, with 5 bases of the junction left unmatched. CDR3 in DNA: TGTGCCAGCAGCCAGGACGGCGGGGGGACCCAGTACTTC. This translates into CASSQDGGGTQYF.

J is TRBJ2-3 and V is TRBV7-8, with 9 positions matching TRBD1. CDR1 SGHVS and CDR2 FQNEAQ come from the germline V gene. V lost 5 bases, J lost 4 bases, and 1 base stayed unmatched. The CDR3 runs to 13 residues. For the CDR3, the DNA is TGTGCCAGCAGCCGGGACAGGGCAGATACGCAGTATTTT. Its translation is CASSRDRADTQYF.

The chain links TRBV6-6 to TRBJ1-2, with TRBD1 matching 8 bases. Trimming took 5 bases from V and 1 from J; bases not matched to a gene: 0. The CDR3 extends over 13 amino acids. The germline CDR1 and CDR2 sequences are MNHNY and SVGAGI (reference sequence). In nucleotides, the CDR3 is TGTGCCAGCAGTGGACAGGGTAACTATGGCTACACCTTC. Amino acid sequence: CASSGQGNYGYTF.

The rearrangement uses TRBV28 and TRBJ2-4; 8 bases are shared with TRBD1. Germline CDR1 is MDHEN and CDR2 is SYDVKM. Trimming cost V 5 bases and J 2 bases; bases outside gene matches: 5. The CDR3 runs 15 residues. CDR3 nucleotide sequence: TGTGCCAGCAGTCCAGGGGACAGGCCCAAAAACATTCAGTACTTC. Its translation: CASSPGDRPKNIQYF.

This chain joins TRBV7-2 and TRBJ2-3; 13 bases are shared with TRBD2. The CDR3 length is 16 residues. From germline, CDR1 is SGHTA and CDR2 FQGNSA. V lost 6 bases, J lost 1 base, and 4 bases stayed unmatched. This CDR3 reads CASSSGLAGGTDTQYF. CDR3 DNA sequence: TGTGCCAGCAGTTCCGGACTAGCGGGAGGCACAGATACGCAGTATTTT. The full variable domain, in which reference TRBV7-2 and TRBJ2-3 provide the parts outside the CDR3, is GAGVSQSPSNKVTEKGKDVELRCDPISGHTALYWYRQSLGQGLEFLIYFQGNSAPDKSGLPSDRFSAERTGGSVSTLTIQRTQQEDSAVYLCASSSGLAGGTDTQYFGPGTRLTVL.

The chain carries TRBV7-8 and TRBJ2-3; D uncertain. The V and J ends lost 1 base and 3 bases respectively, with 8 bases between them. The CDR3 is 14 amino acids. CDR1 is SGHVS, CDR2 FQNEAQ, per germline. CDR3 DNA: TGTGCCAGCAGCTTAGTTCCGAGAACAGATACGCAGTATTTT. Protein product: CASSLVPRTDTQYF.

The DNA for the CDR3 is TGTGCCAGCAGTGACCTCGGATTCGTAGCGGGGGATCAAGAGACCCAGTACTTC. Translation gives CASSDLGFVAGDQETQYF. V and J are TRBV2 and TRBJ2-5; 9 positions agree with TRBD2. The CDR3 totals 18 residues. In germline, CDR1 is SNHLY, CDR2 FYNNEI. Trimming took 3 bases from V and 2 from J; bases not matched to a gene: 13.

The V call is TRBV18, the J call TRBJ1-2; TRBD1 matches 9 bases. Per the germline V gene, CDR1 is KGHSH and CDR2 is LQKENI. V shed 4 bases, J shed 6 bases, and the junction held 9 bases outside the gene matches. The CDR3 has 15 residues. The CDR3 DNA reads TGTGCCAGCTCACTCAGTTTGACAGGGGGACATGGCTACACCTTC. Residues: CASSLSLTGGHGYTF.

This clone is a singleton in its sample. The genes are TRBV4-1 and TRBJ2-7, with a weak D call TRBD1 (5 bases). Trimming shortened V by 2 bases and J by 2 bases, and 13 bases separated the two germline ends. CDR1 MGHRA and CDR2 YSYEKL come from the germline V gene. This CDR3 has 15 amino acids. The CDR3 here is CASSQHGAGTYEQYF. The CDR3 nucleotides are TGCGCCAGCAGCCAACATGGGGCAGGGACCTACGAGCAGTACTTC.

This clone was detected only a few times. The chain has TRBV2 and TRBJ1-2, with D possibly being TRBD1 (6 bases). The CDR3 covers 14 residues. Germline loops: CDR1 SNHLY, CDR2 FYNNEI. V was trimmed by 6 bases and J by 1 base, leaving 12 bases between them. CDR3 protein: CASRNRAINYGYTF. The DNA for the CDR3 is TGTGCCAGCAGAAACAGGGCAATTAACTATGGCTACACCTTC.

This clone has a single count. V is TRBV11-1 and J is TRBJ2-2; no reliable D call. The CDR3 consists of 13 residues. Germline V lookup: CDR1 SGHAT, CDR2 FQDESV (reference sequence). The germline V and J ends were trimmed by 7 bases and 7 bases, with 13 bases remaining between them. This chain's CDR3 is CASTGVRFGELFF. The CDR3 region has the DNA TGTGCCAGCACCGGAGTACGTTTCGGGGAGCTGTTTTTT.

This chain connects TRBV27 to TRBJ1-5; the match to TRBD1 covers 9 bases. Looked up from germline, CDR1 is MNHEY and CDR2 is SMNVEV (reference sequence). The CDR3 runs 17 residues. Trimming took 0 bases from V and 7 from J; bases not matched to a gene: 10. This CDR3 reads CASSLSGDRAYWQPQHF. In DNA form, the CDR3 reads TGTGCCAGCAGTTTATCTGGGGACAGGGCTTATTGGCAGCCCCAGCATTTT.

The count of this clone is one. This chain links TRBV7-2 with TRBJ2-6; no definite D call. Between the trimmed V and J ends, which lost 2 bases and 2 bases, there was a span of 7 bases. This CDR3 contains 15 residues. Per the germline V gene, CDR1 is SGHTA and CDR2 is FQGNSA. The CDR3: CASSLKATGANVLTF. The CDR3 DNA reads TGTGCCAGCAGCTTAAAAGCTACTGGGGCCAACGTCCTGACTTTC.

The chain employs TRBV7-9 and TRBJ2-1; a possible D gene is TRBD1 (6 bases). Trimming pared 5 bases from V and 6 bases from J, leaving 8 bases between. This CDR3 spans 12 amino acids. CDR1 and CDR2 (germline): SEHNR, FQNEAQ (reference sequence). The CDR3 here is CASSMTGNEQFF. CDR3 in DNA: TGTGCCAGCAGCATGACAGGCAATGAGCAGTTCTTC.

This rearrangement joins TRBV5-5 to TRBJ2-5, with a possible D match to TRBD2 (6 bases). V shed 2 bases and J shed 2 bases, with 13 bases lying between them. This CDR3 region has 15 residues. Germline assignment: CDR1 SGHKS and CDR2 YYEKEE (reference sequence). The CDR3, as DNA: TGTGCCAGCAGCTTCTCACCGGGGGATCAAGAGACCCAGTACTTC. This sequence encodes CASSFSPGDQETQYF.

CDR3 loop: CASSERGFSSYNSPLHF. The CDR3 coding sequence is TGTGCCAGCAGTGAGAGAGGTTTCAGCTCCTATAATTCACCCCTCCACTTT. The chain has TRBV28 and TRBJ1-6; D is undetermined. CDR3 length equals 17 residues. Trimming left V 5 bases short and J 0 bases short, with 14 bases between. CDR1 and CDR2 from the germline V gene are MDHEN and SYDVKM.